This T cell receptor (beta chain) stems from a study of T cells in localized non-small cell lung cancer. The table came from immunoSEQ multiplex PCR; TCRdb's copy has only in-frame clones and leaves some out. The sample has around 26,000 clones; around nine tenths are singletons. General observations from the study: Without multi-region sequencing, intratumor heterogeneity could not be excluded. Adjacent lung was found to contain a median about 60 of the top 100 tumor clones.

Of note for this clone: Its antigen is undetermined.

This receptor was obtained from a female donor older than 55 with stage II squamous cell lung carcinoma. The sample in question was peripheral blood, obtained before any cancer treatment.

This CDR3 reads CASSARLAGFDNEQFF. CDR3 nucleotides: TGTGCCAGCAGTGCCCGACTAGCGGGGTTTGACAATGAGCAGTTCTTC. J is TRBJ2-1 and V is TRBV6-1, with 11 bases fitting TRBD2. Germline CDR1 is MNHNS and CDR2 is SASEGT. Unmatched junction bases numbered 7, after V lost 4 bases and J lost 5 bases. CDR3 length: 16 amino acids.